These 25 T cell receptor beta chains were all obtained from the same sample, sequenced in a study of blood T cell repertoires in COVID-19. Assay: immunoSEQ multiplex PCR; the TCRdb copy retains only in-frame clones and omits some. The sample lists more than 150,000 clones, roughly 90% occurring once. Sequencing was carried out using PBMCs or T cells enriched from blood (not recorded which). Source of these receptors: a woman between 45 and 65 years old who had recovered from COVID-19.

This chain uses TRBV7-9 with TRBJ2-7; 7 bases are shared with TRBD1. The junction had 10 bases not matched to a gene; V was cut back by 7 bases and J by 10 bases. Germline V CDR1 and CDR2: SEHNR, FQNEAQ (reference sequence). This CDR3 comprises 12 residues. The CDR3: CASNRDSEPQYF. The DNA for the CDR3 is TGTGCCAGCAACCGGGACAGCGAACCTCAGTACTTC.

The chain links TRBV19 to TRBJ2-1, with TRBD2 identical over 10 bases. There are 14 residues in the CDR3. The J segment lost 7 bases and the V segment lost 6 bases, leaving 6 bases of the junction unmatched. CDR1 and CDR2 from the germline V gene are LNHDA and SQIVND (reference sequence). This CDR3 is CASRPSGSLNEQFF. Written as DNA, the CDR3 is TGTGCCAGTAGACCTAGCGGGAGTCTTAATGAGCAGTTCTTC.

The chain combines TRBV6-2 or TRBV6-3 with TRBJ2-7, with D possibly matching TRBD1 (6 bases). The germline V gene has CDR1 MNHEY and CDR2 SVGEGT. The CDR3 loop spans 15 amino acids. V was pared by 0 bases and J by 5 bases, with 14 bases between. The chain's CDR3 is CASSYSWGQLHEQYF. DNA for the CDR3: TGTGCCAGCAGTTACTCCTGGGGGCAGCTCCACGAGCAGTACTTC.

The V gene is TRBV18, the J gene TRBJ2-1; D may be TRBD1 (6 bases). Trimming cost V 2 bases and J 5 bases, with 10 bases left between them. The CDR3 is 14 residues long. The germline CDR1 and CDR2 sequences are KGHSH and LQKENI. CDR3 amino acids: CASSPRQADNEQFF. For the CDR3, the DNA is TGTGCCAGCTCACCAAGACAGGCCGACAATGAGCAGTTCTTC.

The chain carries TRBV29-1 and TRBJ2-7; perhaps TRBD2 as D (5 bases). V was cut by 7 bases and J by 3 bases, with 10 bases left in between. The CDR3 has 11 residues. Germline V lookup: CDR1 SQVTM, CDR2 ANQGSEA. The CDR3 DNA is TGCAGCGGATGGGAGAGCTACGAGCAGTACTTC. It specifies CSGWESYEQYF.

V is TRBV7-8 and J is TRBJ2-3, with TRBD1 matching over 9 bases. The CDR3 extends over 17 amino acids. The V gene's germline CDR1 is SGHVS and CDR2 FQNEAQ. Trimming removed 5 bases from V and 0 bases from J; junction bases left unmatched: 9. The CDR3 DNA reads TGTGCCAGCAGCCCGGACAGGGGAATGTTGAGCACAGATACGCAGTATTTT. Protein: CASSPDRGMLSTDTQYF.

This sequence joins TRBV4-1 and TRBJ1-6; the D is unclear. Germline CDR1 MGHRA, CDR2 YSYEKL. The germline V and J ends were trimmed by 0 bases and 10 bases, with 13 bases remaining between them. The CDR3 extends over 15 amino acids. In DNA form, the CDR3 reads TGCGCCAGCAGCCAAGAAGCGCCGGGGAAATCACCCCTCCACTTT. Protein sequence: CASSQEAPGKSPLHF.

This chain joins TRBV7-2 and TRBJ2-1, with TRBD1 as a possible D gene (6 bases). The CDR3 runs to 12 residues. Germline V CDR1 and CDR2: SGHTA, FQGNSA. Trimming cost V 5 bases and J 8 bases, with 10 bases left between them. Here the CDR3 DNA reads TGTGCCAGCAGCCCCCAGGGGTATGAGCAGTTCTTC. This translates into CASSPQGYEQFF.

The chain links TRBV9 to TRBJ2-2; the match to TRBD2 covers 12 bases. Per the germline V gene, CDR1 is SGDLS and CDR2 is YYNGEE. With 5 bases clipped from V and 3 bases from J, the junction kept 5 bases outside the gene matches. This CDR3 has 16 residues. CDR3 region: CASRSGLAGHTGELFF. The CDR3 DNA reads as TGTGCCAGCAGGTCGGGACTAGCGGGTCACACCGGGGAGCTGTTTTTT. Together with reference TRBV9 and TRBJ2-2, the CDR3 gives the full variable domain: DSGVTQTPKHLITATGQRVTLRCSPRSGDLSVYWYQQSLDQGLQFLIQYYNGEERAKGNILERFSAQQFPDLHSELNLSSLELGDSALYFCASRSGLAGHTGELFFGEGSRLTVL.

The V gene is TRBV6-2 or TRBV6-3, the J gene TRBJ2-2; 7 nucleotides agree with TRBD2. V dropped 0 bases and J dropped 1; count of bases not matched to a gene: 8. This CDR3 region has 18 residues. The germline V gene has CDR1 MNHEY and CDR2 SVGEGT. Here the CDR3 DNA reads TGTGCCAGCAGTTACTCGTCTAGCGGAGCTTGGAACACCGGGGAGCTGTTTTTT. Residues: CASSYSSSGAWNTGELFF.

The J gene is TRBJ2-2, the V gene TRBV28; no firm D call. CDR1 MDHEN and CDR2 SYDVKM come from the germline V gene. This CDR3 has 12 residues. V lost 8 bases and J lost 6, with 10 bases in between. The CDR3 coding sequence is TGTGCCAGCCATCCGAGCCCCGGGGAGCTGTTTTTT. The encoded protein is CASHPSPGELFF.

V is TRBV10-1 and J is TRBJ2-1; 13 bases align to TRBD2. Per germline, CDR1 WNHNN and CDR2 SYGVQD (reference sequence). The CDR3 is 22 amino acids. Losses at the gene ends were 0 bases for V and 5 bases for J; bases not matched to a gene: 19. CDR3 nucleotides: TGCGCCAGCAGTGAGTCGCTTCCGACTAGCGGGAGGACCACCATAATCAACAATGAGCAGTTCTTC. Its translation: CASSESLPTSGRTTIINNEQFF.

The V call is TRBV30, the J call TRBJ2-4; 7 nucleotides line up with TRBD1. The CDR3 runs to 13 residues. J lost 3 bases, V lost 2 bases, and 1 base had no gene match. The germline V gene has CDR1 GTSNPN and CDR2 SVGIG (reference sequence). The CDR3 spells CAWSRDSKNIQYF. Here the CDR3 DNA reads TGTGCCTGGAGTCGGGACAGCAAAAACATTCAGTACTTC.

This chain connects TRBV29-1 to TRBJ2-2; 9 bases are shared with TRBD1. The trim removed 6 bases at V and 1 base at J, leaving 0 bases unmatched. Germline V lookup: CDR1 SQVTM, CDR2 ANQGSEA. The CDR3 covers 13 residues. In DNA form, the CDR3 reads TGCAGCGTGGGACAGGGGAACACCGGGGAGCTGTTTTTT. Translated: CSVGQGNTGELFF.

This rearrangement joins TRBV27 to TRBJ2-3; D possibly corresponds to TRBD2 (6 bases). The CDR3 spans 14 residues. Germline V gives CDR1 MNHEY, CDR2 SMNVEV (reference sequence). V gave up 5 bases and J gave up 2 bases, with 11 bases separating them. CDR3 coding DNA: TGTGCCAGCAGTCCGCGGGACCACACAGATACGCAGTATTTT. Encoded protein: CASSPRDHTDTQYF.

V and J are TRBV2 and TRBJ1-2, with a possible D match to TRBD1 (6 bases). CDR3 length: 12 amino acids. The V and J ends lost 5 bases and 6 bases respectively, with 10 bases between them. The germline gives CDR1 SNHLY, CDR2 FYNNEI. CDR3 DNA: TGTGCCAGCAGTCGACAGGCGGATGGCTACACCTTC. Residues: CASSRQADGYTF.

V is TRBV5-6 and J is TRBJ1-2; a possible D gene is TRBD1 (6 bases). The CDR3 consists of 12 residues. V was trimmed by 6 bases and J by 5 bases, leaving 11 bases between them. The germline V gene has CDR1 SGHDT and CDR2 YYEEEE. The DNA for the CDR3 is TGTGCCAGCAACGACAGGAGTTATGGCTACACCTTC. This codes for CASNDRSYGYTF. The full variable domain, completed using reference TRBV5-6 and TRBJ1-2, is DAGVTQSPTHLIKTRGQQVTLRCSPKSGHDTVSWYQQALGQGPQFIFQYYEEEERQRGNFPDRFSGHQFPNYSSELNVNALLLGDSALYLCASNDRSYGYTFGSGTRLTVV.

V gene TRBV7-2 combines with J gene TRBJ2-7; 10 bases agree with TRBD2. This CDR3 has 15 amino acids. Trimming removed 5 bases from V and 3 bases from J; junction bases left unmatched: 7. The germline CDR1 and CDR2 sequences are SGHTA and FQGNSA. CDR3 in DNA: TGTGCCAGCAGCCTACGGACTAGCGGTTACTACGAGCAGTACTTC. This encodes CASSLRTSGYYEQYF.

The chain has TRBV7-3 and TRBJ2-3, with 10 nucleotides matching TRBD2. This CDR3 is 15 amino acids long. Germline loops: CDR1 SGHTA, CDR2 FQGTGA. J was trimmed by 2 bases and V by 5 bases; bases with no gene match: 4. CDR3 in DNA: TGTGCCAGCAGCCCTAGCGGGAGTGTCACAGATACGCAGTATTTT. Its protein product is CASSPSGSVTDTQYF.

This chain uses TRBV27 with TRBJ1-4; D possibly corresponds to TRBD1 (6 bases). This CDR3 is built from 16 residues. Trimming removed 2 bases at V and 7 bases at J, with 17 bases between. Germline CDR1 and CDR2: MNHEY and SMNVEV (reference sequence). CDR3 nucleotide sequence: TGTGCCAGCAGTTTACGTCGGGGGGCGCTAGGTGAAAAACTGTTTTTT. It is translated as CASSLRRGALGEKLFF.

The rearrangement joins TRBV13 to TRBJ1-2; D is unresolved. Germline V gene sequence: CDR1 PRHDT, CDR2 FYEKMQ (reference sequence). V was trimmed by 4 bases and J by 0 bases, leaving 9 bases between them. CDR3 length equals 14 residues. DNA of the CDR3: TGTGCCAGCAGCTCCCGAGGTTCTAACTATGGCTACACCTTC. This codes for CASSSRGSNYGYTF.

J is TRBJ2-7 and V is TRBV24-1, with 7 positions matching TRBD1. The V segment lost 5 bases and the J segment 2 bases; nucleotides outside the gene matches: 14. CDR3 size: 17 residues. The V gene's germline CDR1 is KGHDR and CDR2 SFDVKD. CDR3 sequence (DNA): TGTGCCACCAGTGGGGTACTAGGACAGGCGAAAACCTACGAGCAGTACTTC. Protein: CATSGVLGQAKTYEQYF.

This clone was recorded a few times. The genes are TRBV3-1 (or the pseudogene TRBV3-2) and TRBJ1-1; possible D gene TRBD1, 6 bases. With 5 bases removed from V and 5 bases from J, the gap between germline ends came to 12 bases. This CDR3 is 13 amino acids long. Germline V lookup: CDR1 LGHDT, CDR2 YNNKEL (reference sequence). The CDR3 region is CASSGGGATEAFF. The CDR3, as DNA: TGTGCCAGCAGCGGGGGGGGCGCAACTGAAGCTTTCTTT.

The chain has TRBV11-2 and TRBJ2-5; D remains ambiguous. The germline gives CDR1 SGHAT, CDR2 FQNNGV. V was pared by 5 bases and J by 4 bases, with 14 bases between. The CDR3 totals 14 residues. CDR3 bases: TGTGCCAGCAGCCGCTTTGGGCAGCCAGAGACCCAGTACTTC. Translating it yields CASSRFGQPETQYF.

CDR3 nucleotides: TGTGCCAGCAGTTTAGCGGGAGGGTTTGGCGGGTACGAGCAGTACTTC. This sequence encodes CASSLAGGFGGYEQYF. The chain joins TRBV28 to TRBJ2-7; 9 nucleotides align to TRBD2. The V and J ends lost 2 bases and 4 bases, in that order; junction bases with no gene match: 9. The CDR3 runs to 16 residues. Germline values: CDR1 MDHEN, CDR2 SYDVKM.